The T cell receptor (beta chain) under discussion was sequenced for a study of cytomegalovirus exposure and HLA in healthy donors. Trimming removed 4 bases from V and 2 bases from J, with 12 bases in between. The CDR3 runs 15 residues. CDR1 is SGHTS, CDR2 YDEGEE, per germline. PCR primers comprised 60 Vbeta and 13 Jbeta primers. The method was immunoSEQ multiplex PCR; TCRdb's version includes in-frame clones alone and lacks a portion of them. The data contain 130,000 to 150,000 clones, approximately 80% of them singletons. The sequence was collected from a female donor in good health and CMV-seronegative. The J gene is TRBJ2-2, the V gene TRBV5-8, with D unclear. Sequenced input: PBMCs. CDR3 sequence (DNA): TGTGCCAGCAGCCCGACTTCGGCAAACACCGGGGAGCTGTTTTTT. Translation: CASSPTSANTGELFF.